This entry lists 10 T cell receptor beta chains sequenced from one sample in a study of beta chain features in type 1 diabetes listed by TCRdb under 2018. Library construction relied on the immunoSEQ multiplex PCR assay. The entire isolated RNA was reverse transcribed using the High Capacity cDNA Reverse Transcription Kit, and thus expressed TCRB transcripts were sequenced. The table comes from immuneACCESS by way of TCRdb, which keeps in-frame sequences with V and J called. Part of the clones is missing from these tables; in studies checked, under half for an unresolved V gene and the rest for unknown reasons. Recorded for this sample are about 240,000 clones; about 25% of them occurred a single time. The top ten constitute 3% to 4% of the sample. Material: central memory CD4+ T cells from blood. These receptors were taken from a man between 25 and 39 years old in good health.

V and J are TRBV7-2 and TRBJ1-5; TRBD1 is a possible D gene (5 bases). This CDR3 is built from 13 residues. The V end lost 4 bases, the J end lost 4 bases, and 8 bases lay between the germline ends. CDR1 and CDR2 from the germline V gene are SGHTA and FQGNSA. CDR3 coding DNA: TGTGCCAGCAGCTGGGACGGAAATCAGCCCCAGCATTTT. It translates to CASSWDGNQPQHF.

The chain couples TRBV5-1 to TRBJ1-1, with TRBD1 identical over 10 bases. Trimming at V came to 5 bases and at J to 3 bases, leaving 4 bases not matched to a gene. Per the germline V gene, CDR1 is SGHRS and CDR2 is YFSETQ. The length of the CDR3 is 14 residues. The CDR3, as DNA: TGCGCCAGCAGACCCGGGACAGGGGACACTGAAGCTTTCTTT. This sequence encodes CASRPGTGDTEAFF. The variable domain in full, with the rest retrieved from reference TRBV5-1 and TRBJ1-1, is KAGVTQTPRYLIKTRGQQVTLSCSPISGHRSVSWYQQTPGQGLQFLFEYFSETQRNKGNFPGRFSGRQFSNSRSEMNVSTLELGDSALYLCASRPGTGDTEAFFGQGTRLTVV.

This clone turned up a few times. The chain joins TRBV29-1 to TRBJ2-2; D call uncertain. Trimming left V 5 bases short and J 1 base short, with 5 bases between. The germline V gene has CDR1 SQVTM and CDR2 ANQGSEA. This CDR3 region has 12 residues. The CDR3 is CSVSGNTGELFF. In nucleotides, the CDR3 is TGCAGCGTTTCCGGGAACACCGGGGAGCTGTTTTTT.

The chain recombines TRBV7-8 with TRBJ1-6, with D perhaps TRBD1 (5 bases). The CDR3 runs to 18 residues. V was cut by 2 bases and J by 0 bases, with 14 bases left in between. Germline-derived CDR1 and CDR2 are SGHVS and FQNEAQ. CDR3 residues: CASSLQSGGGSYNSPLHF. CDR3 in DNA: TGTGCCAGCAGCTTACAATCGGGGGGAGGCTCCTATAATTCACCCCTCCACTTT.

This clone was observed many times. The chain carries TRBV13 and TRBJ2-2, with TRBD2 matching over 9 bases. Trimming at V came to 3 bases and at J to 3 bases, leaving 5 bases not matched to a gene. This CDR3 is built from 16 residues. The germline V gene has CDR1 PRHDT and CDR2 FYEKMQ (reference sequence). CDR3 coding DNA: TGTGCCAGCAGCTTTAGCGGGAGACGGGACACCGGGGAGCTGTTTTTT. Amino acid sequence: CASSFSGRRDTGELFF.

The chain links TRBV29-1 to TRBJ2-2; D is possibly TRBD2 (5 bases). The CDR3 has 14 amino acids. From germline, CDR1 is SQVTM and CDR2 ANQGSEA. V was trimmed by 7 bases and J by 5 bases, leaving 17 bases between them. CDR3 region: CSATPGLPTGELFF. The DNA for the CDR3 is TGCAGCGCCACCCCCGGACTTCCAACCGGGGAGCTGTTTTTT.

CDR3 residues: CASSETGSDTQYF. CDR3 coding DNA: TGTGCCAGCAGTGAGACAGGTTCAGATACGCAGTATTTT. The rearrangement joins TRBV6-1 to TRBJ2-3, with a possible D match to TRBD1 (6 bases). CDR3 length: 13 residues. The V end lost 3 bases, the J end lost 4 bases, and 8 bases lay between the germline ends. CDR1 is MNHNS, CDR2 SASEGT, per germline.

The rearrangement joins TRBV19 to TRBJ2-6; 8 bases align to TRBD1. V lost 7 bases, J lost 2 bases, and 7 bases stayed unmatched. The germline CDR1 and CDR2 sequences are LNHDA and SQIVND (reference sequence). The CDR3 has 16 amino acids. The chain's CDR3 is CASTPGQVAGANVLTF. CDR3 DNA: TGTGCCAGTACCCCGGGACAGGTTGCTGGGGCCAACGTCCTGACTTTC. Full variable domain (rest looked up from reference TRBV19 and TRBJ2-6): DGGITQSPKYLFRKEGQNVTLSCEQNLNHDAMYWYRQDPGQGLRLIYYSQIVNDFQKGDIAEGYSVSREKKESFPLTVTSAQKNPTAFYLCASTPGQVAGANVLTFGAGSRLTVL.

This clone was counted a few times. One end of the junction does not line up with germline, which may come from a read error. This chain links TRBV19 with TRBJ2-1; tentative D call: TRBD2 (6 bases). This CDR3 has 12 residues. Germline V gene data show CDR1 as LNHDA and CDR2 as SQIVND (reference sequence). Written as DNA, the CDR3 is TGTGCCAGTAGTATGATCGAACGGGAGCCGTTCTTC. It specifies CASSMIEREPFF.

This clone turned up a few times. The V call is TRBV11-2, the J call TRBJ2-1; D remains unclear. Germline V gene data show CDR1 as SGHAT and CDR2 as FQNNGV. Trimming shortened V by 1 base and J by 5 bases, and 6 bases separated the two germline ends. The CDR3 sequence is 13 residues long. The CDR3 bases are TGTGCCAGCAGCTTAGGACAAAACAATGAGCAGTTCTTC. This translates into CASSLGQNNEQFF.